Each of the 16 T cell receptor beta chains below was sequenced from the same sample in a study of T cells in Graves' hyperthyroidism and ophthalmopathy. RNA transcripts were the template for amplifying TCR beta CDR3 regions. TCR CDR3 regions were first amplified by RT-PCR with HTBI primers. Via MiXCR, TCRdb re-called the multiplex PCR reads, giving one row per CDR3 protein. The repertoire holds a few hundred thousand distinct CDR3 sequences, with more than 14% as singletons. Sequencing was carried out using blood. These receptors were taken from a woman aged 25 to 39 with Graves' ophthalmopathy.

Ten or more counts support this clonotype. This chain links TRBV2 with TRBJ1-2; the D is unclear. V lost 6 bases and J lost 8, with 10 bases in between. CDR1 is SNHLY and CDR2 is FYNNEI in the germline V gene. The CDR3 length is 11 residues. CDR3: CASRGGSGYTF. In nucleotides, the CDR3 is TGTGCCAGCAGGGGTGGATCCGGCTACACCTTC.

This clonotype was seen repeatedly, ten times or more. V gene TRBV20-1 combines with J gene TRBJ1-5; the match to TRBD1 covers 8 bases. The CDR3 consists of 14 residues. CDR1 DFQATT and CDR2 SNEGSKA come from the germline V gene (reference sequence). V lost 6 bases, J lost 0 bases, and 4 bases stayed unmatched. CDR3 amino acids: CSALQGASNQPQHF. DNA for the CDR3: TGCAGTGCACTGCAGGGGGCTAGCAATCAGCCCCAGCATTTT.

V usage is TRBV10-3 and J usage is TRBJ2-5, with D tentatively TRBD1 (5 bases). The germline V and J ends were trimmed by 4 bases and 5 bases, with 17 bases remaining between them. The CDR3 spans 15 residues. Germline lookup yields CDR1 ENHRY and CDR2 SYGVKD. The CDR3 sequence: CAISAAQQGAETQYF. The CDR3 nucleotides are TGTGCCATCAGTGCCGCACAGCAGGGTGCCGAGACCCAGTACTTC.

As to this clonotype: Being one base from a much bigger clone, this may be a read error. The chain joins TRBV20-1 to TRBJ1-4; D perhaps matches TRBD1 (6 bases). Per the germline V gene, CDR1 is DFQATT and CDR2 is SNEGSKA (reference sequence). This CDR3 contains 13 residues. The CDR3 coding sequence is TGCACTGCTAGCACAGGGAGAGATGAAAAACTGTTTTTT. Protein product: CTASTGRDEKLFF.

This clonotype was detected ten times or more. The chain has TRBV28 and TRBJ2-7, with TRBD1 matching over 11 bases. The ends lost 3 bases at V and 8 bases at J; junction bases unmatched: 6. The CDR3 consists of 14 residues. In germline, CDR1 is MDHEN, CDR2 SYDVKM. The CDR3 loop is CASSFPGQGAKQYF. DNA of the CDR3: TGTGCCAGCAGTTTCCCCGGACAGGGGGCTAAGCAGTACTTC.

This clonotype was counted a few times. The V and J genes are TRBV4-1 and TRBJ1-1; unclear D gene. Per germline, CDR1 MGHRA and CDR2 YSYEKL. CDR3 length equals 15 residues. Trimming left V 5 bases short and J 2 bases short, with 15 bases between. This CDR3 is CASSSSFGLNTEAFF. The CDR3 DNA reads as TGCGCCAGCAGCTCATCATTTGGGCTTAACACTGAAGCTTTCTTT.

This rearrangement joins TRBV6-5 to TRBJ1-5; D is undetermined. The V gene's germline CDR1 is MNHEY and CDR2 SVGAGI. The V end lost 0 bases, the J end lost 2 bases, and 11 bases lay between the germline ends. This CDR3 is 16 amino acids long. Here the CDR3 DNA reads TGTGCCAGCAGTTACTCGATCCGGCAGGGCAATCAGCCCCAGCATTTT. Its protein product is CASSYSIRQGNQPQHF.

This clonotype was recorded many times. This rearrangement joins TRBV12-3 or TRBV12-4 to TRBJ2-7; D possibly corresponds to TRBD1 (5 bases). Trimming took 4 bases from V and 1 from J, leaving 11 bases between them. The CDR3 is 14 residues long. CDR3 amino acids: CASSSTVLSYEQYF. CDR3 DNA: TGTGCCAGCAGTTCGACAGTTCTTTCCTACGAGCAGTACTTC.

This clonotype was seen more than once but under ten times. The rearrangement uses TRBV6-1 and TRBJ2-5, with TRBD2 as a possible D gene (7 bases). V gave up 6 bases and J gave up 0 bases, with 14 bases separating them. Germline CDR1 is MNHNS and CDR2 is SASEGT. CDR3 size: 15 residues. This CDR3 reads CASSRSGGNQETQYF. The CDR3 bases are TGTGCCAGCAGCCGGTCGGGGGGCAACCAAGAGACCCAGTACTTC.

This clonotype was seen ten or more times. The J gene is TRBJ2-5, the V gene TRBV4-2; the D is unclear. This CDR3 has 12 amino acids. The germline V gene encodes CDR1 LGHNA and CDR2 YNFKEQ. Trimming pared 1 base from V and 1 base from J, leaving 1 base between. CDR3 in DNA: TGTGCCAGCAGCCAAGCCCAAGAGACCCAGTACTTC. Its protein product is CASSQAQETQYF.

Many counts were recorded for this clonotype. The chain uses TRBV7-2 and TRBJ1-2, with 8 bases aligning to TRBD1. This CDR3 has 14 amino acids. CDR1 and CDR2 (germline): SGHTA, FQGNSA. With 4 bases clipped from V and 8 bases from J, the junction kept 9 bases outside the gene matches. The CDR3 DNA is TGTGCCAGCAGCTACCGGGACAGGATTCAGGGCTACACCTTC. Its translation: CASSYRDRIQGYTF. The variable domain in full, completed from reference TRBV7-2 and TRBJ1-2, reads GAGVSQSPSNKVTEKGKDVELRCDPISGHTALYWYRQSLGQGLEFLIYFQGNSAPDKSGLPSDRFSAERTGGSVSTLTIQRTQQEDSAVYLCASSYRDRIQGYTFGSGTRLTVV.

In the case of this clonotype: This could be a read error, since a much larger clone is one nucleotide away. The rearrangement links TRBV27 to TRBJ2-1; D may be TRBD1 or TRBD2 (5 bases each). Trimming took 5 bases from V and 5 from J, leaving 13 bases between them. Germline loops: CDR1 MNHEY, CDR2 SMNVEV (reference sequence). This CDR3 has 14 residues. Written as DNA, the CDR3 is TGTGCCAGCAGTAATCGGGACGTGCACAATGAGCAGTTCTTC. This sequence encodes CASSNRDVHNEQFF.

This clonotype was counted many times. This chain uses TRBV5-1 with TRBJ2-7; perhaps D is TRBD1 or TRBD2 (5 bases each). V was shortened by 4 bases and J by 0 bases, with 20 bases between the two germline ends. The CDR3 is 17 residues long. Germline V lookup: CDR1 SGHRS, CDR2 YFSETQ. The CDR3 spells CASSPAAGRAASYEQYF. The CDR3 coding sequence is TGCGCCAGCAGCCCAGCTGCGGGCAGGGCCGCCTCCTACGAGCAGTACTTC.

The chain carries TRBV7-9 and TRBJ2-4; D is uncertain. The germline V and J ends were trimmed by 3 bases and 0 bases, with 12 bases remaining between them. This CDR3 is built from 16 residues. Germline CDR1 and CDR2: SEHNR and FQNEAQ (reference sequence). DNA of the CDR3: TGTGCCAGCAGCTTTTCAAAGGGCTTAGCCAAAAACATTCAGTACTTC. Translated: CASSFSKGLAKNIQYF.

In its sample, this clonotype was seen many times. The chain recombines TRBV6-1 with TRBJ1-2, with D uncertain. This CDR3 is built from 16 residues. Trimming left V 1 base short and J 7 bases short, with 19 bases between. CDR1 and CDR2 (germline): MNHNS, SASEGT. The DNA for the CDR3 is TGTGCCAGCAGTGAAGTCCCCCCGGGGAGCATGTTTGGCTACACCTTC. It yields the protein CASSEVPPGSMFGYTF.

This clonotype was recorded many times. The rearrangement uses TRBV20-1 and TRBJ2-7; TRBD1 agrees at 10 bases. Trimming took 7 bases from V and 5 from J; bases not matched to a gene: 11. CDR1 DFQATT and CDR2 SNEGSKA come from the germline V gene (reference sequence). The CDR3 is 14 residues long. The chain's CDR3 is CSVKTGTGDDEQYF. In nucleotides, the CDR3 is TGCAGTGTTAAGACCGGGACAGGGGACGACGAGCAGTACTTC.